This T cell receptor beta chain appears in the sequencing data of a study of T cells in Graves' hyperthyroidism and ophthalmopathy. Only a few counts were recorded for this clonotype. It was uncontrolled infection, other autoimmune disease, pregnancy or lactation that excluded patients. Researchers amplified the TCR beta CDR3 regions from RNA transcripts. HTBI primers drove first-round RT-PCR of the TCR CDR3. A single record per CDR3 protein comes from TCRdb applying MiXCR to the multiplex PCR reads. Of some 800,000 distinct CDR3 sequences detected, more than 30% appear once; the ten largest clones hold around 9.3%. V lost 8 bases and J 12 bases, leaving 20 bases between the germline ends. The CDR3 has 14 residues.

This sequence was found in a man aged 18 to 30 with Graves' hyperthyroidism. The sample taken for sequencing was blood. This chain connects TRBV12-3 or TRBV12-4 to TRBJ1-6, with D maybe TRBD1 (5 bases). The CDR3 here is CASATLEGLGPLHF. CDR3 DNA sequence: TGTGCCAGCGCCACCCTGGAGGGGCTAGGACCCCTCCACTTT.